The 32 T cell receptor beta chains given below trace back to one sample, sequenced in a study of neurological immune-mediated disorders (dated by TCRdb to about 2019). The library relied on 5' RACE. These reads were obtained on an Illumina HiSeq 2500. TCRdb trimmed public reads at Q25 via fastp, called clones via MiXCR and kept in-frame beta chains. Rows with one shared CDR3 protein collapse into an entry with the most common genes and DNA. The sample records tens of thousands of distinct CDR3 sequences, 5.2% of which are singletons. The top ten constitute 7.4% of the sample. The sample consisted of PBMCs. These receptors were collected from a man aged 18 to 29 with multiple sclerosis.

This clonotype occurred many times. A much larger clone lies a single base off, so this may be a read error. The CDR3 reads CASSPGTYYGYTF. The DNA for the CDR3 is TGTGCCAGCAGTCCAGGGACGTACTATGGCTACACCTTC. The rearrangement links TRBV12-3 or TRBV12-4 to TRBJ1-2, with D possibly being TRBD1 (5 bases). With 5 bases removed from V and 3 bases from J, the gap between germline ends came to 10 bases. CDR3 size: 13 residues.

This clonotype was seen at least ten times. This chain connects TRBV20-1 to TRBJ2-7; 11 nucleotides match TRBD1. Per the germline V gene, CDR1 is DFQATT and CDR2 is SNEGSKA (reference sequence). The junction had 13 bases not matched to a gene; V was cut back by 5 bases and J by 4 bases. There are 16 residues in the CDR3. The CDR3 DNA reads TGCAGTGCTTCACCAGGACAGGGGGCGGCCACGTACGAGCAGTACTTC. Encoded protein: CSASPGQGAATYEQYF.

The chain couples TRBV12-3 or TRBV12-4 to TRBJ1-2; 7 bases map to TRBD1. CDR3 size: 15 residues. After removal of 6 bases from V and 8 bases from J, the junction contained 15 bases not matched to a gene. The CDR3 sequence is CASSLSSQGVGGYTF. The CDR3 bases are TGTGCCAGCAGCCTCTCTTCGCAGGGGGTAGGCGGCTACACCTTC.

This chain joins TRBV5-5 and TRBJ1-1; 8 bases align to TRBD1. V lost 0 bases, J lost 7 bases, and 2 bases stayed unmatched. CDR3 size: 13 residues. Germline assignment: CDR1 SGHKS and CDR2 YYEKEE (reference sequence). For the CDR3, the DNA is TGTGCCAGCAGCTTGGGGGACAGGTTTGAAGCTTTCTTT. Its protein product is CASSLGDRFEAFF.

The table lists this clonotype with many counts. V is TRBV20-1 and J is TRBJ2-7, with 7 bases aligning to TRBD2. This CDR3 is 13 amino acids long. CDR1 is DFQATT and CDR2 is SNEGSKA in the germline V gene (reference sequence). V shed 5 bases and J 2 bases; nucleotides not matched to a gene: 6. This CDR3 reads CSAGRGSTYEQYF. The CDR3 DNA is TGCAGTGCTGGGCGGGGGAGCACCTACGAGCAGTACTTC.

This clonotype was recorded many times. The chain joins TRBV12-3 or TRBV12-4 to TRBJ1-1; no reliable D call. Trimming cost V 6 bases and J 7 bases, with 15 bases left between them. This CDR3 contains 13 residues. CDR3 region: CASSAREAVEAFF. DNA for the CDR3: TGTGCCAGCAGCGCCCGGGAGGCAGTTGAAGCTTTCTTT.

This clonotype was observed at least ten times. This chain links TRBV2 with TRBJ1-1; TRBD1 might be the D (5 bases). This CDR3 has 13 amino acids. Germline assignment: CDR1 SNHLY and CDR2 FYNNEI. Trimming took off 7 bases at V and 4 bases at J, with 13 bases between the two ends. The DNA for the CDR3 is TGTGCCAGCAAAGGACAAGTCTCCACTGAAGCTTTCTTT. Encoded protein: CASKGQVSTEAFF.

This clonotype showed up many times. The chain is built from TRBV20-1 and TRBJ2-2; tentatively, D is TRBD2 (5 bases). The CDR3 has 16 residues. Germline lookup yields CDR1 DFQATT and CDR2 SNEGSKA (reference sequence). V shed 0 bases and J shed 1 base, with 12 bases lying between them. The CDR3 nucleotides read TGCAGTGCTAGAGATCAGCGGAGAGGGAACACCGGGGAGCTGTTTTTT. Residues: CSARDQRRGNTGELFF.

This clonotype was found many times. The chain couples TRBV20-1 to TRBJ1-2, with TRBD1 identical over 8 bases. The CDR3 loop spans 14 amino acids. Germline V gene lookup returns CDR1 DFQATT and CDR2 SNEGSKA (reference sequence). This chain's CDR3 is CSAGTQGQGHGYTF. CDR3 DNA sequence: TGCAGCGCCGGGACCCAAGGACAGGGACATGGCTACACCTTC.

This chain connects TRBV12-3 or TRBV12-4 to TRBJ2-7; TRBD1 matches 9 bases. The junction had 7 bases not matched to a gene; V was cut back by 3 bases and J by 7 bases. The CDR3 extends over 14 amino acids. CDR3 in DNA: TGTGCCAGCAGTTTGGGGACAGGGTTCCAAGAGCAGTACTTC. This codes for CASSLGTGFQEQYF.

There are many counts of this clonotype. The gene calls are TRBV15 and TRBJ2-7; a weak D match, TRBD1 (6 bases). The CDR3 is 16 residues long. V lost 5 bases and J 1 base, leaving 18 bases between the germline ends. Germline V gives CDR1 LNHNV, CDR2 YYDKDF (reference sequence). In DNA form, the CDR3 reads TGTGCCACCAGCCGAGGTGGGGGCATTGCATCCTACGAGCAGTACTTC. As protein: CATSRGGGIASYEQYF.

This clonotype was recorded many times. Compared with germline, one end of the junction differs, possibly owing to a read error. The V call is TRBV5-1, the J call TRBJ1-6, with a weak D call TRBD1 (5 bases). Per germline, CDR1 SGHRS and CDR2 YFSETQ. The CDR3 loop spans 15 amino acids. The CDR3 loop reads CASSLDRRSNSPLNF. CDR3 in DNA: TGCGCCAGCAGCTTGGACAGGAGGAGTAATTCACCCCTCAACTTT.

This clonotype was observed many times. The chain is built from TRBV20-1 and TRBJ2-7; a possible D gene is TRBD1 (5 bases). The CDR3 runs 11 residues. CDR1 and CDR2 (germline): DFQATT, SNEGSKA (reference sequence). The CDR3 DNA sequence: TGCAGGGTCTTGGGGCTCTACGAGCAGTACTTC. It codes for CRVLGLYEQYF.

In this sample, this clonotype turned up many times. The chain combines TRBV10-3 with TRBJ1-1; the D is unclear. The germline V and J ends were trimmed by 6 bases and 0 bases, with 17 bases remaining between them. Germline assignment: CDR1 ENHRY and CDR2 SYGVKD. This CDR3 has 16 residues. The CDR3, as DNA: TGTGCCATCAGCGAAGGGATAGGCCGAGTGAACACTGAAGCTTTCTTT. This sequence encodes CAISEGIGRVNTEAFF.

This clonotype was detected ten times or more. This chain uses TRBV27 with TRBJ2-7, with 8 bases lining up with TRBD2. CDR3 length equals 15 residues. Germline trimming cut 5 bases from V and 4 bases from J; bases unmatched to any gene: 10. The V gene's germline CDR1 is MNHEY and CDR2 SMNVEV (reference sequence). CDR3 sequence reads: CASSVTRGGSYEQYF. In DNA, the CDR3 is TGTGCCAGCAGTGTGACACGGGGGGGCTCTTACGAGCAGTACTTC.

This clonotype has at least ten counts. For the CDR3, the DNA is TGTGCCAGCAGTTCGAATAGCGGGAGTTTTGCAGATACGCAGTATTTT. Protein: CASSSNSGSFADTQYF. The rearrangement uses TRBV2 and TRBJ2-3, with 9 bases lining up with TRBD2. The CDR3 has 16 residues. Trimming removed 5 bases from V and 4 bases from J; junction bases left unmatched: 10. Germline V lookup: CDR1 SNHLY, CDR2 FYNNEI.

This clonotype was observed at least ten times. The chain is built from TRBV11-3 and TRBJ2-3; 7 bases match TRBD1. CDR3 length: 14 amino acids. CDR1 SGHNT and CDR2 YENEEA come from the germline V gene. V was clipped by 5 bases and J by 1 base; unmatched bases: 3. Here the CDR3 reads CASSIGQGTDTQYF. The CDR3 DNA follows: TGTGCCAGCAGCATAGGACAGGGCACAGATACGCAGTATTTT.

Ten or more counts support this clonotype. The V and J genes are TRBV7-2 and TRBJ2-7; the D is unclear. V was pared by 3 bases and J by 2 bases, with 8 bases between. This CDR3 spans 13 amino acids. CDR1 and CDR2 from the germline V gene are SGHTA and FQGNSA. Here the CDR3 DNA reads TGTGCCAGCAGCTTTGGGCTAACCTACGAGCAGTACTTC. Residues: CASSFGLTYEQYF.

This clonotype has ten or more counts. This CDR3 is CASSEPAGDSYEQYF. DNA of the CDR3: TGTGCCAGCAGTGAACCGGCTGGAGACAGCTACGAGCAGTACTTC. J is TRBJ2-7 and V is TRBV2, with D perhaps TRBD1 (5 bases). Germline CDR1 reads SNHLY; CDR2 reads FYNNEI. Trimming cost V 2 bases and J 3 bases, with 14 bases left between them. The CDR3 runs to 15 residues.

This clonotype came up many times. V usage is TRBV20-1 and J usage is TRBJ2-5, with 7 bases identical to TRBD2. The germline V gene encodes CDR1 DFQATT and CDR2 SNEGSKA (reference sequence). The CDR3 runs 14 residues. Trimming cost V 0 bases and J 5 bases; bases outside gene matches: 6. The CDR3 DNA reads TGCAGTGCTAGAGATGAGGGAGGGAGGGAGACCCAGTACTTC. The encoded protein is CSARDEGGRETQYF.

This clonotype was picked up a small number of times. This may stem from a read error, because a much larger clone lies one nucleotide away. The rearrangement joins TRBV5-6 to TRBJ1-5, with D possibly matching TRBD1 (5 bases). CDR3 length: 13 amino acids. The V gene's germline CDR1 is SGHDT and CDR2 YYEEEE. CDR3 nucleotide sequence: TGTGCCAACAGCCAAGCTGGGGGTCAGCCCCAGCATTTT. Encoded protein: CANSQAGGQPQHF.

V usage is TRBV7-3 and J usage is TRBJ2-5; D not certain. Germline lookup yields CDR1 SGHTA and CDR2 FQGTGA. This CDR3 contains 11 residues. V lost 5 bases and J lost 5, with 6 bases in between. In DNA, the CDR3 is TGTGCCAGCAGCCAAGGGGAGACCCAGTACTTC. This translates into CASSQGETQYF.

This clonotype was seen a few times. The V gene is TRBV7-3, the J gene TRBJ1-1; no clear D gene. Trimming took 4 bases from V and 3 from J, leaving 9 bases between them. CDR3 length equals 13 residues. Germline V lookup: CDR1 SGHTA, CDR2 FQGTGA. In DNA, the CDR3 is TGTGCCAGCAGCTCCGGTGTGGACACTGAAGCTTTCTTT. Residues: CASSSGVDTEAFF.

This clonotype was seen many times. J is TRBJ1-6 and V is TRBV20-1, with D unclear. The germline CDR1 and CDR2 sequences are DFQATT and SNEGSKA (reference sequence). The CDR3 contains 15 residues. V gave up 5 bases and J gave up 8 bases, with 19 bases separating them. The CDR3 bases are TGCAGTGCTGGTCGTCGAGGAAGTAGAGATTCACCCCTCCACTTT. Its translation is CSAGRRGSRDSPLHF.

This sequence joins TRBV10-3 and TRBJ2-7, with D perhaps given as TRBD1 or TRBD2 (5 bases each). The V gene's germline CDR1 is ENHRY and CDR2 SYGVKD. The CDR3 runs 11 residues. V lost 11 bases to trimming and J lost 3 bases, with 11 bases between them. CDR3 protein: CAATGGYEQYF. CDR3 sequence (DNA): TGTGCCGCAACTGGGGGCTACGAGCAGTACTTC.

This clonotype was recorded at least ten times. V usage is TRBV5-1 and J usage is TRBJ1-4; D gene ambiguous. There are 13 residues in the CDR3. V lost 0 bases and J lost 10, with 10 bases in between. CDR1 SGHRS and CDR2 YFSETQ come from the germline V gene. CDR3 sequence (DNA): TGCGCCAGCAGCTTGGGAGCCTCAGGAAAACTGTTTTTT. Translated: CASSLGASGKLFF.

This clonotype was seen repeatedly, ten times or more. The chain employs TRBV29-1 and TRBJ1-1; D is possibly TRBD1 (6 bases). Between the trimmed V and J ends, which lost 4 bases and 0 bases, there was a span of 15 bases. CDR3 length: 15 residues. Germline V CDR1 and CDR2: SQVTM, ANQGSEA. The CDR3: CSVGLAGHLNTEAFF. CDR3 DNA sequence: TGCAGCGTTGGGTTGGCGGGACATTTGAACACTGAAGCTTTCTTT.

This clonotype was detected ten times or more. One end of the junction is discordant with germline, which a read error may explain. The chain uses TRBV5-5 and TRBJ2-7; perhaps TRBD1 as D (6 bases). Germline V gene sequence: CDR1 SGHKS, CDR2 YYEKEE (reference sequence). The CDR3 has 11 amino acids. CDR3 amino acids: CASSLDDRTVF. The CDR3 DNA reads as TGTGCCAGCAGCTTGGATGACAGGACGGTCTTC.

V is TRBV5-1 and J is TRBJ1-1, with D tentatively TRBD1 (6 bases). CDR1 SGHRS and CDR2 YFSETQ come from the germline V gene. The CDR3 runs 16 residues. V was clipped by 3 bases and J by 5 bases, with 20 bases between them. CDR3 nucleotide sequence: TGCGCCAGCAGCTGGGGGGCCTCTAGGGTGGGGACTGAAGCTTTCTTT. This encodes CASSWGASRVGTEAFF.

This clonotype was seen many times. This chain connects TRBV5-6 to TRBJ2-4, with TRBD2 identical over 8 bases. The V gene's germline CDR1 is SGHDT and CDR2 YYEEEE. The CDR3 consists of 14 residues. V was pared by 0 bases and J by 9 bases, with 5 bases of the junction left unmatched. CDR3 sequence (DNA): TGTGCCAGCAGCTTGGGCGGACTAGCTGGCATTCAGTACTTC. Its protein is CASSLGGLAGIQYF. Combining the CDR3 with reference TRBV5-6 and TRBJ2-4 gives the whole variable domain DAGVTQSPTHLIKTRGQQVTLRCSPKSGHDTVSWYQQALGQGPQFIFQYYEEEERQRGNFPDRFSGHQFPNYSSELNVNALLLGDSALYLCASSLGGLAGIQYFGAGTRLSVL.

This clonotype was observed at least ten times. The chain couples TRBV20-1 to TRBJ2-4; 7 bases match TRBD2. The CDR3 contains 14 residues. The germline V gene has CDR1 DFQATT and CDR2 SNEGSKA (reference sequence). Trimming cost V 5 bases and J 0 bases; bases outside gene matches: 4. The CDR3 bases are TGCAGTGCTCCCGGGGGGTTAGCCAAAAACATTCAGTACTTC. It codes for CSAPGGLAKNIQYF.

This clonotype was detected many times. The rearrangement links TRBV20-1 to TRBJ1-1, with no clear D. The CDR3 consists of 12 residues. Germline lookup yields CDR1 DFQATT and CDR2 SNEGSKA (reference sequence). Trimming cost V 1 base and J 5 bases, with 8 bases left between them. This CDR3 is CSARGGQTEAFF. CDR3 DNA: TGCAGTGCTAGAGGAGGGCAAACTGAAGCTTTCTTT.